These 8 T cell receptor beta chains share one sample of origin, sequenced in a study of T cell repertoires in cytomegalovirus infection. In TCRdb, the reads were re-called with MiXCR into one record per CDR3 protein. This table holds about 340,000 distinct CDR3 sequences, about 29% found once. The antigens these receptors bind are not known. Specimen: cultured PBMCs, collected from culture after CMV antigen stimulation. All receptors derive from a human donor in good health (CMV status not recorded). Some clones in this sample may be carry-over from other donors' samples.

The chain recombines TRBV7-3 with TRBJ2-3, with D possibly being TRBD2 (7 bases). The V gene's germline CDR1 is SGHTA and CDR2 FQGTGA. V lost 3 bases and J lost 5, with 21 bases in between. The CDR3 length is 17 residues. CDR3 amino acids: CASSFMGGGPGLDTQYF. In DNA, the CDR3 is TGTGCCAGCAGCTTCATGGGGGGGGGCCCCGGATTAGATACGCAGTATTTT.

This clonotype came up a few times. This chain links TRBV7-9 with TRBJ1-1, with 7 bases fitting TRBD1. The CDR3 spans 16 residues. After removal of 5 bases from V and 4 bases from J, the junction contained 13 bases not matched to a gene. Germline values: CDR1 SEHNR, CDR2 FQNEAQ (reference sequence). CDR3 sequence (DNA): TGTGCCAGCAGCCCTCGGGACAGAACTGAAGGCACTGAAGCTTTCTTT. Amino acids: CASSPRDRTEGTEAFF.

This clonotype has more than one count but fewer than ten. This sequence joins TRBV7-9 and TRBJ1-2; 10 bases match TRBD1. J gave up 4 bases and V 4 bases, and 6 bases lay outside the gene matches. This CDR3 has 15 amino acids. Germline loops: CDR1 SEHNR, CDR2 FQNEAQ (reference sequence). Written as DNA, the CDR3 is TGTGCCAGCAGCTCCGACAGGGGGCGATTCTATGGCTACACCTTC. It is translated as CASSSDRGRFYGYTF. Full variable domain (outside the CDR3, taken from reference TRBV7-9 and TRBJ1-2): DTGVSQNPRHKITKRGQNVTFRCDPISEHNRLYWYRQTLGQGPEFLTYFQNEAQLEKSRLLSDRFSAERPKGSFSTLEIQRTEQGDSAMYLCASSSDRGRFYGYTFGSGTRLTVV.

This clonotype was found a few times. This CDR3 reads CASSPPGPRTGYGYTF. The CDR3 DNA reads as TGTGCCAGCTCACCACCGGGACCCCGGACCGGCTATGGCTACACCTTC. V usage is TRBV18 and J usage is TRBJ1-2; a possible D gene is TRBD1 (5 bases). This CDR3 has 16 residues. Trimming removed 0 bases at V and 4 bases at J, with 15 bases between. CDR1 and CDR2 (germline): KGHSH, LQKENI.

This clonotype was counted a few times. This rearrangement joins TRBV12-3 or TRBV12-4 to TRBJ1-6, with a weak D call TRBD1 (5 bases). V lost 5 bases and J lost 7, with 9 bases in between. The CDR3 is 13 residues long. CDR3 sequence: CASSQGRNSPLHF. DNA of the CDR3: TGTGCCAGCAGTCAGGGTCGAAATTCACCCCTCCACTTT.

This clonotype has more than one count but fewer than ten. The rearrangement uses TRBV7-8 and TRBJ1-1, with 9 bases that match TRBD1. CDR3 length: 14 amino acids. V dropped 4 bases and J dropped 5; count of bases not matched to a gene: 5. Germline assignment: CDR1 SGHVS and CDR2 FQNEAQ. In DNA form, the CDR3 reads TGTGCCAGCAGCTCCGGACAGGGGAGAACTGAAGCTTTCTTT. Translated: CASSSGQGRTEAFF.

This clonotype turned up a few times. The V and J genes are TRBV12-3 or TRBV12-4 and TRBJ2-1; TRBD2 is a possible D gene (7 bases). V lost 2 bases and J 6 bases, leaving 17 bases between the germline ends. The CDR3 extends over 16 amino acids. The CDR3 DNA is TGTGCCAGCAGTTTATGGGGGCGGGAGAGCCCCAATGAGCAGTTCTTC. The encoded protein is CASSLWGRESPNEQFF.

The chain couples TRBV27 to TRBJ1-6; weak D call: TRBD1 (6 bases). The germline V gene encodes CDR1 MNHEY and CDR2 SMNVEV (reference sequence). Trimming took off 5 bases at V and 12 bases at J, with 8 bases between the two ends. This CDR3 has 11 residues. As DNA, the CDR3 is TGTGCCAGCAGTCAAGGGGGACCCCTCCACTTT. Protein product: CASSQGGPLHF.